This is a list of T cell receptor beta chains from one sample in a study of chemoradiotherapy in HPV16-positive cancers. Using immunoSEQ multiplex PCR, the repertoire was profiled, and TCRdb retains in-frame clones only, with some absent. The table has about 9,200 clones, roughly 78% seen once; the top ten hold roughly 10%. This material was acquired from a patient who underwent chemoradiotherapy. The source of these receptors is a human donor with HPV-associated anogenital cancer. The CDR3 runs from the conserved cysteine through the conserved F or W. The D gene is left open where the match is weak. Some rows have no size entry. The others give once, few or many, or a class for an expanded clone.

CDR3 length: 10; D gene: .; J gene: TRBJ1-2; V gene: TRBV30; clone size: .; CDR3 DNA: TGTGCCTGGAGGAAGGGCGGCTACACCTTC; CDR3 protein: CAWRKGGYTF
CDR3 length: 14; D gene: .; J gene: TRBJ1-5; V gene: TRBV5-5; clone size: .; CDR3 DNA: TGTGCCAGCAGCTTCAGTACTAGCAATCAGCCCCAGCATTTT; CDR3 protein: CASSFSTSNQPQHF
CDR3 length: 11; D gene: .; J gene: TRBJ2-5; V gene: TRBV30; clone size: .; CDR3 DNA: TGTGCCTGGAACATCCAAGAGACCCAGTACTTC; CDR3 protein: CAWNIQETQYF
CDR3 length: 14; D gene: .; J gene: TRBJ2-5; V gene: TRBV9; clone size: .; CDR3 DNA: TGTGCCAGCAGCTTCCAGGACAGAGAAGAGACCCAGTACTTC; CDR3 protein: CASSFQDREETQYF
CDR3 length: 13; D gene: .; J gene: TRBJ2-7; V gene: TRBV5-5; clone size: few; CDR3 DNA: TGTGCCAGCAGCTTCGAGGGGACGGACGAGCAGTACTTC; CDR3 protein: CASSFEGTDEQYF
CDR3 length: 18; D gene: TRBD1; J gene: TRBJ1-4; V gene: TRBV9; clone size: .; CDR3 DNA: TGTGCCAGCAGCGATTCCCCGGGACAGGGCGGTTTTGTTGAAAAACTGTTTTTT; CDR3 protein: CASSDSPGQGGFVEKLFF
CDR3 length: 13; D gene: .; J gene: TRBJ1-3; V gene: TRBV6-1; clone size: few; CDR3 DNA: TGTGCCAGCAGTTATCGACAGGGAAACACCATATATTTT; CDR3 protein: CASSYRQGNTIYF
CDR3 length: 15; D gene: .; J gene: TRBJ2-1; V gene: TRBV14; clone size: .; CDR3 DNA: TGTGCCAGCAGCCGGGGTAGAAGCTCCTACAATGAGCAGTTCTTC; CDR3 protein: CASSRGRSSYNEQFF
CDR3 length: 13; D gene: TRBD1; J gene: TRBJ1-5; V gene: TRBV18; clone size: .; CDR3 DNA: TGTGCCAGCCAGGGACAGGCCAATCAGCCCCAGCATTTT; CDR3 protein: CASQGQANQPQHF
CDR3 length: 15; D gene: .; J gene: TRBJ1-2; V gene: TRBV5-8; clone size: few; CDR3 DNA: TGTGCCAGCAGCCTAGCCGGGCGCCCAGACTATGGCTACACCTTC; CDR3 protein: CASSLAGRPDYGYTF
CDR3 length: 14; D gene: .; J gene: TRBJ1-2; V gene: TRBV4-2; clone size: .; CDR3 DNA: TGTGCCAGCAGCCAAGATCTGGGCACGGGAGGCTACACCTTC; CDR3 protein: CASSQDLGTGGYTF
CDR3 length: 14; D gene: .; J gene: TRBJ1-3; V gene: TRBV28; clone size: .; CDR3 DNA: TGTGCCAGCAGCCTTCGGGGAGCTGGAAACACCATATATTTT; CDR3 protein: CASSLRGAGNTIYF
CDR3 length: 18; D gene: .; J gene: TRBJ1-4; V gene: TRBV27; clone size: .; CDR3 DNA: TGTGCCAGCAGTTATATGGGCCGGTGGGGGGGCGAAGGTGAAAAACTGTTTTTT; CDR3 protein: CASSYMGRWGGEGEKLFF
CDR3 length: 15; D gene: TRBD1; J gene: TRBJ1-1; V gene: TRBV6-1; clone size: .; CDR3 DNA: TGTGCCAGCAGTACCCTGCCGGGACAGGGACTTGAAGCTTTCTTT; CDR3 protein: CASSTLPGQGLEAFF
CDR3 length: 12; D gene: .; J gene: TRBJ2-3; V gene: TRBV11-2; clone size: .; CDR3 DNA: TGTGCCAGCACCCTAAACCCAGATACGCAGTATTTT; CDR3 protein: CASTLNPDTQYF
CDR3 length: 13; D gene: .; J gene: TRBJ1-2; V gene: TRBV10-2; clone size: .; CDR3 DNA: TGCGCCAGCAGCGCCCTGCAAAGTTATGGCTACACCTTC; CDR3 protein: CASSALQSYGYTF
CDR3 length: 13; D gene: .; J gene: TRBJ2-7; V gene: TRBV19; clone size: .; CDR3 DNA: TGTGCCACTGAGGACGGCGGTACTTACGAGCAGTACTTC; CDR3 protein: CATEDGGTYEQYF
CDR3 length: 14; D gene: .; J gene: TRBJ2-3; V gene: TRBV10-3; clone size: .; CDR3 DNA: TGTGCCAGCAGGGCGGACCCAAGCACAGATACGCAGTATTTT; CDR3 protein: CASRADPSTDTQYF
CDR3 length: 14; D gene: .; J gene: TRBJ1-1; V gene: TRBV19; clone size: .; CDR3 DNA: TGTGCCAGTAGAAAGGTGGGCATGAACACTGAAGCTTTCTTT; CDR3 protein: CASRKVGMNTEAFF
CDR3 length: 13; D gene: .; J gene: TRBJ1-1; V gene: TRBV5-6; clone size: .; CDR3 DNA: TGTGCCAGCAGCCGGGCCCTAACCACTGAAGCTTTCTTT; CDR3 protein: CASSRALTTEAFF
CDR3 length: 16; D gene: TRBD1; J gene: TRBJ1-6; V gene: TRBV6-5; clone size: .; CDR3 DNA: TGTGCCAGCAGTTTCTCGCCCGGGACAGGGTATTCACCCCTCCACTTT; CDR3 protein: CASSFSPGTGYSPLHF
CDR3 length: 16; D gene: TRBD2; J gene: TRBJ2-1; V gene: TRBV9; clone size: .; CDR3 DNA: TGTGCCAGCAGCGACCGACTAGCGGGGGGACACAATGAGCAGTTCTTC; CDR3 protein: CASSDRLAGGHNEQFF
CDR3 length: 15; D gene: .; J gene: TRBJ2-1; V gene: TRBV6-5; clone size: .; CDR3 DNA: TGTGCCAGCAGTTACCGGGACTCTGTCGGGAATGAGCAGTTCTTC; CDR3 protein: CASSYRDSVGNEQFF
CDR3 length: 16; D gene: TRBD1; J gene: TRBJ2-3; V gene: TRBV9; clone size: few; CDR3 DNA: TGTGCCAGCAGCGTAGGACCGGGACAGGGCGCAGATACGCAGTATTTT; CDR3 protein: CASSVGPGQGADTQYF
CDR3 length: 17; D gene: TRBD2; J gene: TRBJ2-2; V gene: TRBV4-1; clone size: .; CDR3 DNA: TGCGCCAGCAGCAAGGAACCGGGACTAGCCCTCCCCGGGGAGCTGTTTTTT; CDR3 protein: CASSKEPGLALPGELFF
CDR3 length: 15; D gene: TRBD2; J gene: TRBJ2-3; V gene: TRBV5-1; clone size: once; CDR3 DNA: TGCGCCAGCAGAGGCGACGGGGGGTTTACAGATACGCAGTATTTT; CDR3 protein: CASRGDGGFTDTQYF
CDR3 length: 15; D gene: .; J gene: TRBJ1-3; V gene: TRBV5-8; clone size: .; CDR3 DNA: TGTGCCAGCAGCTTGGGACAGGTCCTGGGAAACACCATATATTTT; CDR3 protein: CASSLGQVLGNTIYF
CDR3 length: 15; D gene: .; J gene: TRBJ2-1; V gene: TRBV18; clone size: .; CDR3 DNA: TGTGCCAGCTCACTATGGACAGATGAGGTGAATGAGCAGTTCTTC; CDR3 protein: CASSLWTDEVNEQFF
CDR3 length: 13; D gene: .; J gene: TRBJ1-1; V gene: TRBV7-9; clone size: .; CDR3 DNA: TGTGCCAGCAGCTTAAGGGAGGGAACTGAAGCTTTCTTT; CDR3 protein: CASSLREGTEAFF
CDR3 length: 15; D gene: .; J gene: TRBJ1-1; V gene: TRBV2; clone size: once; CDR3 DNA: TGTGCCAGCAAGGGGTGGCAAGCACCGAACACTGAAGCTTTCTTT; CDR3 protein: CASKGWQAPNTEAFF
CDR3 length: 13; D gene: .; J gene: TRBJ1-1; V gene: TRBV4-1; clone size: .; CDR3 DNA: TGCGCCAGCGGCCCGGCCGACCGGGGTGAGGCTTTCTTT; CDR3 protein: CASGPADRGEAFF
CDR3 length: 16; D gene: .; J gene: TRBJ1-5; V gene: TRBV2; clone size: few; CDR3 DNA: TGTGCCAGCAGTGAAATGGGCAGTGGGAGCAATCAGCCCCAGCATTTT; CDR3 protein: CASSEMGSGSNQPQHF
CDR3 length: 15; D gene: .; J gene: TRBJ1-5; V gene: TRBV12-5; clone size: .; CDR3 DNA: TGTGCTAGTGGTTTGGGGGCGCCGAACAATCAGCCCCAGCATTTT; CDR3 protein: CASGLGAPNNQPQHF
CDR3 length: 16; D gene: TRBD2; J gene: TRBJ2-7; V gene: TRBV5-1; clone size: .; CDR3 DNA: TGCGCCAGCAGCTTGGACCATAGCGGGGGAACCTACGAGCAGTACTTC; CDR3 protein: CASSLDHSGGTYEQYF
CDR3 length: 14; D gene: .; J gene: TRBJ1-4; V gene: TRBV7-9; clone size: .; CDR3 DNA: TGTGCCAGCAGTTCTTGGGACCGCGGTGAAAAACTGTTTTTT; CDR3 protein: CASSSWDRGEKLFF
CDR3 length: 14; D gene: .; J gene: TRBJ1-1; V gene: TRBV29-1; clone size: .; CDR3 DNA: TGCAGCGTTGTTGCGAACTATATGGGGCCCGAAGCTTTCTTT; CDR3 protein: CSVVANYMGPEAFF
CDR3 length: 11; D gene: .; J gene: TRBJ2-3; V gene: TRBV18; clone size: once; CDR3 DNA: TGTGCCAGCTCCCAGGGGGATACGCAGTATTTT; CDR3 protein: CASSQGDTQYF
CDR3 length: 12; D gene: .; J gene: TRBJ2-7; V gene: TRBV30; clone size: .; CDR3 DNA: TGTGCCTGGAGTGTACTTTACTACGAGCAGTACTTC; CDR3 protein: CAWSVLYYEQYF
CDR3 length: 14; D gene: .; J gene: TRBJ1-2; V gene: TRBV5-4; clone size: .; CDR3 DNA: TGTGCCAGCAGCTTGGACGGAGAGAACTATGGCTACACCTTC; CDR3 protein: CASSLDGENYGYTF
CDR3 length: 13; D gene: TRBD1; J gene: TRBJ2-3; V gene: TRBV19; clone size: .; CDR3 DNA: TGTGCCACCCGGGACAGTCGGTCAGATACGCAGTATTTT; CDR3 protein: CATRDSRSDTQYF
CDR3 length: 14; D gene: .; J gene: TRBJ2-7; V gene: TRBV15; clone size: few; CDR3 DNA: TGTGCCACCAGCGCAGGGGATTGGAGCTACGAGCAGTACTTC; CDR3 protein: CATSAGDWSYEQYF
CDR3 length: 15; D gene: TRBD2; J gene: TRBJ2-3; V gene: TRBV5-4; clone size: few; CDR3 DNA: TGTGCCAGCAGCTTGGAGTCGCGGGGGTCCGATACGCAGTATTTT; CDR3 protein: CASSLESRGSDTQYF
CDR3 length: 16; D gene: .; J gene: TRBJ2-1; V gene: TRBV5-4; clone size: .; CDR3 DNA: TGTGCCAGCAGCTTGGTCTTAGGGGGGTCCTACAATGAGCAGTTCTTC; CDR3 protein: CASSLVLGGSYNEQFF